This TCR beta chain originates from a study of blood T cells in healthy people across ages. Using a J-beta primer mix together with a sample-barcoded 5' primer, a second PCR was run for roughly 6 to 12 cycles. The template-switch adaptor, which had 12 random nucleotides, put a tag on each cDNA molecule. From each sample, at least 2.5 million paired-end reads containing CDR3 were obtained. MiXCR was run by TCRdb on the 5' RACE reads, yielding one entry per CDR3 protein. This repertoire shows some 1,500,000 distinct CDR3 sequences, 40% to 45% found once; its top ten account for less than 5%. Healthy Caucasian individuals from Russia aged about 6 to 90 served as donors. Peripheral blood samples of around 11 milliliters were drawn from each donor. The CDR3 contains 13 residues. V gave up 8 bases and J gave up 5 bases; unmatched junction bases: 7. Germline values: CDR1 SQVTM, CDR2 ANQGSEA.

The V call is TRBV29-1, the J call TRBJ2-2; TRBD1 aligns across 8 bases. This clonotype was obtained from a young woman in good health. Sequenced input: blood. The CDR3 DNA reads as TGCAGCACTGGACAGGGTCGGACCGGGGAGCTGTTTTTT. It is translated as CSTGQGRTGELFF.